Listed below are T cell receptor beta chains from one sample, sequenced in a study of blood T cell repertoires in COVID-19. Sequenced by immunoSEQ multiplex PCR; TCRdb stores in-frame clones only, minus some. The sample holds around 260,000 clones, about 89% seen once. The sample consisted of peripheral blood. These receptors were obtained from a man aged 40-50 years who had recovered from COVID-19. Each CDR3 is given without its conserved first and last residue. The D gene is left open where the match is weak.

J | length | D | V | CDR3
TRBJ2-1 | 14 | TRBD2 | TRBV5-1 | ASSSAYSGRNNEQF
TRBJ2-7 | 15 | TRBD2 | TRBV5-1 | ASRIPGLAGGLGEQY
TRBJ2-2 | 14 | NA | TRBV5-1 | ASSLVAQTNTGELF
TRBJ2-7 | 15 | TRBD1 | TRBV28 | ASSFGILGTGSYEQY
TRBJ1-5 | 14 | NA | TRBV7-9 | ASSLSTGVGNQPQH
TRBJ2-2 | 13 | NA | TRBV9 | ASSETGGAAGELF
TRBJ1-2 | 12 | NA | TRBV5-6 | ASSLGGKVYGYT
TRBJ2-7 | 14 | NA | TRBV27 | ASNPLGQGTRNEQY
TRBJ2-7 | 14 | NA | TRBV3-1/TRBV3-2 | ASSQDLLTGLYEQY
TRBJ2-5 | 17 | TRBD2 | TRBV4-2 | ASSQAGLAGGPVQETQY
TRBJ1-1 | 10 | NA | TRBV28 | ASSTLQQEAF
TRBJ2-7 | 12 | TRBD1 | TRBV9 | ASSAPGQFYEQY
TRBJ2-7 | 14 | NA | TRBV14 | ASSQGLFGDSYEQY
TRBJ2-3 | 14 | NA | TRBV19 | ASSSHRSGSTDTQY
TRBJ2-2 | 13 | NA | TRBV5-1 | ASTLGNPNTGELF
TRBJ1-4 | 12 | NA | TRBV25-1 | ASSEGRGAEKLF
TRBJ2-1 | 14 | NA | TRBV3-1/TRBV3-2 | ASSQPYPRSYNEQF
TRBJ2-7 | 12 | TRBD1 | TRBV24-1 | ATRQDRDEDEQY
TRBJ2-7 | 11 | TRBD1 | TRBV7-2 | ASSRDRFYEQY
TRBJ2-5 | 13 | TRBD2 | TRBV27 | ASSFRRGGGETQY
TRBJ1-2 | 10 | NA | TRBV12-5 | ASSGGNYGYT
TRBJ1-2 | 12 | NA | TRBV7-2 | ASSLGPRNYGYT
TRBJ2-2 | 14 | TRBD2 | TRBV11-2 | ASSLVRGANTGELF